The 11 T cell receptor beta chains listed next were all sequenced from one sample in a study of CD8+ T cells in alopecia areata. Isolated RNA was reverse transcribed into cDNA used as the sequencing template. The data were produced by immunoSEQ multiplex PCR, yet TCRdb's version contains in-frame clones alone and is incomplete. The sample lists about 180,000 clones, about 53% occurring once. The treatment denotes: oral pan-JAK inhibitor, 5-10 mg twice daily. The sample consisted of CD8+ T cells sorted from blood, taken at week 24, from a patient treated with tofacitinib. These receptors all come from a human donor with alopecia areata.

The chain links TRBV27 to TRBJ1-5; perhaps TRBD1 as D (5 bases). This CDR3 has 14 amino acids. Trimming pared 5 bases from V and 2 bases from J, leaving 10 bases between. Germline assignment: CDR1 MNHEY and CDR2 SMNVEV (reference sequence). Here the CDR3 reads CASSPRQRNQPQHF. The CDR3, as DNA: TGTGCCAGCAGTCCGAGACAGCGCAATCAGCCCCAGCATTTT.

V and J are TRBV27 and TRBJ1-1, with D tentatively TRBD1 (5 bases). CDR1 MNHEY and CDR2 SMNVEV come from the germline V gene (reference sequence). The CDR3 totals 11 residues. The V end was cut by 6 bases, the J end by 7 bases, with 9 bases between. In nucleotides, the CDR3 is TGTGCCAGCAGAGAGGGGATTGAAGCTTTCTTT. This codes for CASREGIEAFF.

About this clone: Other DNA sequences within the sample encode an identical CDR3. Here the CDR3 reads CASRVGYEQYF. The CDR3 nucleotides read TGTGCCAGCCGGGTAGGGTACGAGCAGTACTTC. The genes are TRBV25-1 and TRBJ2-7; no definite D call. CDR1 and CDR2 from the germline V gene are MGHDK and SYGVNS. Trimming left V 8 bases short and J 4 bases short, with 9 bases between. This CDR3 contains 11 residues.

The V and J genes are TRBV5-6 and TRBJ1-5; TRBD1 matches at 8 bases. Germline CDR1 reads SGHDT; CDR2 reads YYEEEE. The ends lost 3 bases at V and 7 bases at J; junction bases unmatched: 6. The CDR3 covers 14 residues. The DNA for the CDR3 is TGTGCCAGCAGCTACGGGGCAGGGGGCCAGCCCCAGCATTTT. Its translation: CASSYGAGGQPQHF. The full variable domain, its missing parts supplied by reference TRBV5-6 and TRBJ1-5, is DAGVTQSPTHLIKTRGQQVTLRCSPKSGHDTVSWYQQALGQGPQFIFQYYEEEERQRGNFPDRFSGHQFPNYSSELNVNALLLGDSALYLCASSYGAGGQPQHFGDGTRLSIL.

The J gene is TRBJ1-3, the V gene TRBV4-3, with D possibly matching TRBD1 (6 bases). The CDR3 has 16 amino acids. V lost 0 bases and J 0 bases, leaving 9 bases between the germline ends. CDR1 and CDR2 from the germline V gene are LGHNA and YSLEER. The DNA for the CDR3 is TGCGCCAGCAGCCAAGATTTGACAGGCTCTGGAAACACCATATATTTT. Its translation: CASSQDLTGSGNTIYF.

This clone was seen at least ten times. The chain couples TRBV15 to TRBJ2-5; TRBD2 aligns across 9 bases. The CDR3 totals 16 residues. The germline CDR1 and CDR2 sequences are LNHNV and YYDKDF (reference sequence). The J segment lost 5 bases and the V segment lost 2 bases, leaving 9 bases of the junction unmatched. The CDR3 sequence is CATSRRLAGLGETQYF. DNA of the CDR3: TGTGCCACCAGCAGACGGCTAGCGGGGCTCGGGGAGACCCAGTACTTC.

The V gene is TRBV19, the J gene TRBJ1-5, with D perhaps TRBD1 (5 bases). This CDR3 region has 14 residues. Germline-derived CDR1 and CDR2 are LNHDA and SQIVND (reference sequence). Deletions cut 5 bases from V and 9 bases from J, with 17 bases between. The CDR3 reads CASSPGVNPGPQHF. The CDR3 DNA is TGTGCCAGTAGTCCGGGGGTCAATCCAGGGCCCCAGCATTTT.

Within the sample, this clone is medium-sized. V usage is TRBV7-6 and J usage is TRBJ2-3, with 8 nucleotides matching TRBD2. This CDR3 is 16 amino acids long. Germline CDR1 SGHVS, CDR2 FNYEAQ. After removal of 2 bases from V and 3 bases from J, the junction contained 7 bases not matched to a gene. The CDR3 here is CASSLRPSGGTDTQYF. CDR3 DNA sequence: TGTGCCAGCAGCTTAAGGCCCAGCGGGGGTACAGATACGCAGTATTTT.

The chain employs TRBV7-9 and TRBJ2-7, with TRBD1 as a possible D gene (6 bases). The CDR3 is 14 residues long. Trimming shortened V by 5 bases and J by 6 bases, and 17 bases separated the two germline ends. Germline values: CDR1 SEHNR, CDR2 FQNEAQ (reference sequence). The CDR3 spells CASSPARGEAEQYF. DNA for the CDR3: TGTGCCAGCAGCCCAGCCAGGGGTGAGGCCGAGCAGTACTTC.

CDR3 nucleotides: TGTGCCAGTAGTATTAAAGAGACCTTCTATGGCTACACCTTC. Encoded protein: CASSIKETFYGYTF. This chain joins TRBV19 and TRBJ1-2; D not certain. V lost 3 bases, J lost 4 bases, and 12 bases lay in between. The germline V gene has CDR1 LNHDA and CDR2 SQIVND (reference sequence). The CDR3 length is 14 residues.

The chain carries TRBV6-1 and TRBJ2-7; 8 bases match TRBD1. The CDR3 contains 13 residues. Trimming at V came to 6 bases and at J to 2 bases, leaving 3 bases not matched to a gene. Germline V CDR1 and CDR2: MNHNS, SASEGT. The chain's CDR3 is CASRGQGTYEQYF. The CDR3 nucleotides read TGTGCCAGCAGAGGACAGGGTACCTACGAGCAGTACTTC.